These 27 T cell receptor beta chains came from one sample sequenced in a study of metastatic and nonmetastatic thyroid tumors. TCRdb re-clonotyped the PCR reads through MiXCR. The sample has fewer than 25,000 clones; less than 20% are singletons. Treatment of any kind had been given to no patient before thyroid surgery. Sequencing was performed on adjacent normal tissue. The receptors originated from a male donor with papillary thyroid cancer or a benign thyroid nodule (not recorded which). Some clones in this sample may be carry-over from other donors' samples.

This clone has only a few counts. This chain connects TRBV27 to TRBJ1-5, with unresolved D. Germline V CDR1 and CDR2: MNHEY, SMNVEV (reference sequence). Trimming left V 4 bases short and J 8 bases short, with 12 bases between. This CDR3 is built from 13 residues. The CDR3 region is CASSSMGSEPQHF. The CDR3 DNA reads TGTGCCAGCAGTTCCATGGGGTCGGAGCCCCAGCATTTT.

In this sample, this clone turned up many times. V usage is TRBV24-1 and J usage is TRBJ2-1; 9 nucleotides align to TRBD2. V was clipped by 5 bases and J by 6 bases; unmatched bases: 7. CDR1 KGHDR and CDR2 SFDVKD come from the germline V gene. The CDR3 sequence is 15 residues long. The CDR3 DNA reads as TGTGCCACCAGTGTTGGCGGGAGGGCTTCCAATGAGCAGTTCTTC. Amino acid sequence: CATSVGGRASNEQFF.

About this clone itself: A much bigger clone sits one base away, suggesting this may be a read error. Other DNA sequences within the sample encode an identical CDR3. The chain has TRBV15 and TRBJ2-2; D unresolved. The length of the CDR3 is 14 residues. Trimming cost V 4 bases and J 4 bases, with 10 bases left between them. Germline CDR1 reads LNHNV; CDR2 reads YYDKDF (reference sequence). This chain's CDR3 is CATSIVRRTGELFF. The DNA of the CDR3 is TGTGCCACCAGCATCGTTAGGCGCACCGGGGAGCTGTTTTTT.

This clone was counted ten times or more. The chain has TRBV11-2 and TRBJ2-5, with TRBD1 matching over 8 bases. The trim removed 3 bases at V and 4 bases at J, leaving 10 bases unmatched. The germline V gene encodes CDR1 SGHAT and CDR2 FQNNGV. The CDR3 is made up of 16 amino acids. The CDR3 loop reads CASSFSWQGARETQYF. CDR3 DNA: TGTGCCAGCAGCTTCAGTTGGCAGGGGGCTAGAGAGACCCAGTACTTC. Looking up the rest from reference TRBV11-2 and TRBJ2-5 gives the full variable domain: EAGVAQSPRYKIIEKRQSVAFWCNPISGHATLYWYQQILGQGPKLLIQFQNNGVVDDSQLPKDRFSAERLKGVDSTLKIQPAKLEDSAVYLCASSFSWQGARETQYFGPGTRLLVL.

In the case of this clone: Being one base from a much bigger clone, this may be a read error. This chain joins TRBV6-1 and TRBJ2-2; D might be TRBD2 (6 bases). Germline V lookup: CDR1 MNHNS, CDR2 SASEGT. The CDR3 sequence is 13 residues long. Here the CDR3 reads CAKPEGRTWELFF. The CDR3 region has the DNA TGTGCCAAACCGGAGGGCCGCACCTGGGAGCTGTTTTTT.

This clone is judged medium-sized (0.01 to 0.1%). The rearrangement uses TRBV6-1 and TRBJ1-1, with 11 bases identical to TRBD1. This CDR3 is built from 13 residues. Trimming cost V 6 bases and J 5 bases; bases outside gene matches: 2. The germline CDR1 and CDR2 sequences are MNHNS and SASEGT. In DNA form, the CDR3 reads TGTGCCAGCAGCCGGGACAGGGGGACTGAAGCTTTCTTT. Residues: CASSRDRGTEAFF.

The chain is built from TRBV28 and TRBJ2-7; D is unclear. The germline CDR1 and CDR2 sequences are MDHEN and SYDVKM. The V gene lost 8 bases and the J gene lost 5 bases, with 13 bases spanning the gap. The CDR3 loop spans 12 amino acids. The CDR3 nucleotides read TGTGCCAGCTTTTCGTTCTGGAACGAGCAGTACTTC. Translated, it gives CASFSFWNEQYF.

V and J are TRBV6-1 and TRBJ1-2; TRBD1 matches 7 bases. V shed 4 bases, J shed 6 bases, and the junction held 8 bases outside the gene matches. CDR1 is MNHNS, CDR2 SASEGT, per germline. This CDR3 is 14 amino acids long. The CDR3 loop is CASSGLGTDDGYTF. For the CDR3, the DNA is TGTGCCAGCAGTGGGCTTGGGACAGATGATGGCTACACCTTC.

This clone was detected many times. V is TRBV15 and J is TRBJ1-5, with no clear D. The CDR3 runs 13 residues. The V and J ends lost 1 base and 11 bases respectively, with 12 bases between them. From germline, CDR1 is LNHNV and CDR2 YYDKDF (reference sequence). CDR3 DNA sequence: TGTGCCACCAGCAGAGTTAAAGGGATGGCCCAGCATTTT. Amino acids: CATSRVKGMAQHF.

The chain combines TRBV6-1 with TRBJ1-2, with D perhaps matching TRBD1 (5 bases). CDR1 MNHNS and CDR2 SASEGT come from the germline V gene. V lost 8 bases, J lost 3 bases, and 10 bases lay in between. The CDR3 is 12 residues long. The CDR3 spells CASSPGHYGYTF. The CDR3 nucleotides are TGTGCCAGCTCTCCGGGACACTATGGCTACACCTTC.

The CDR3: CASSLLGGSSSPLHF. CDR3 nucleotides: TGTGCCAGCAGCTTGTTAGGGGGAAGTAGTTCACCCCTCCACTTT. The rearrangement uses TRBV5-5 and TRBJ1-6, with D possibly being TRBD1 (6 bases). The CDR3 spans 15 residues. V gave up 1 base and J gave up 9 bases, with 14 bases separating them. CDR1 SGHKS and CDR2 YYEKEE come from the germline V gene (reference sequence).

This clone is medium-sized (0.01 to 0.1%) in the sample. CDR3 loop: CASSPLDRVADTQYF. In DNA, the CDR3 is TGTGCCAGCAGTCCACTAGACAGGGTAGCAGATACGCAGTATTTT. The chain is built from TRBV6-1 and TRBJ2-3; TRBD1 aligns across 7 bases. The CDR3 has 15 amino acids. CDR1 is MNHNS, CDR2 SASEGT, per germline. Unmatched junction bases numbered 9, after V lost 5 bases and J lost 4 bases.

In its sample, this clone is medium-sized. The CDR3 bases are TGTGCCAGCAGTTACTGGGCTAGCGGCAATGAGCAGTTCTTC. Translation gives CASSYWASGNEQFF. The V gene is TRBV6-2 or TRBV6-3, the J gene TRBJ2-1; 7 bases fit TRBD2. Germline V CDR1 and CDR2: MNHEY, SVGEGT. The trim removed 1 base at V and 6 bases at J, leaving 3 bases unmatched. The CDR3 is made up of 14 amino acids.

This clone was detected only a few times. The rearrangement links TRBV28 to TRBJ2-1; D may match TRBD1 or TRBD2 (5 bases each). V shed 7 bases and J shed 6 bases, with 31 bases lying between them. The CDR3 loop spans 19 amino acids. Germline CDR1 and CDR2: MDHEN and SYDVKM. The CDR3 DNA follows: TGTGCCAGCATTAACCATTTATATTCCCGGGACGGAGATACCAATGAGCAGTTCTTC. Protein product: CASINHLYSRDGDTNEQFF.

This chain links TRBV20-1 with TRBJ1-2; 7 positions agree with TRBD1. This CDR3 is built from 12 residues. Germline CDR1 is DFQATT and CDR2 is SNEGSKA (reference sequence). After removal of 3 bases from V and 5 bases from J, the junction contained 3 bases not matched to a gene. The CDR3 coding sequence is TGCAGTGCTAGGTGGGGACAGTATGGCTACACCTTC. Translation: CSARWGQYGYTF.

This clone was counted between two and nine times. The chain recombines TRBV6-1 with TRBJ2-1; possibly TRBD1 for D (6 bases). Germline V lookup: CDR1 MNHNS, CDR2 SASEGT. Trimming took off 10 bases at V and 0 bases at J, with 16 bases between the two ends. The CDR3 contains 15 residues. The CDR3 spells CATEVGHISYNEQFF. The DNA of the CDR3 is TGTGCCACCGAGGTGGGACATATCTCCTACAATGAGCAGTTCTTC.

This clone was found many times. This chain links TRBV20-1 with TRBJ1-1; D remains ambiguous. The germline gives CDR1 DFQATT, CDR2 SNEGSKA (reference sequence). The V end was cut by 3 bases, the J end by 4 bases, with 18 bases between. The CDR3 is 15 residues long. CDR3 loop: CSARGGRARVTEAFF. For the CDR3, the DNA is TGCAGTGCTAGGGGTGGACGAGCTAGGGTCACTGAAGCTTTCTTT.

The chain uses TRBV10-3 and TRBJ2-3; 12 bases align to TRBD2. J gave up 1 base and V 4 bases, and 9 bases lay outside the gene matches. Germline V CDR1 and CDR2: ENHRY, SYGVKD. The CDR3 extends over 18 amino acids. The CDR3 DNA follows: TGTGCCATCAGTGTTGGCGTGACTAGCGGGGGACGCACAGATACGCAGTATTTT. It encodes CAISVGVTSGGRTDTQYF.

This clone came up many times. V gene TRBV13 combines with J gene TRBJ2-1; no reliable D call. The germline gives CDR1 PRHDT, CDR2 FYEKMQ (reference sequence). CDR3 length: 13 residues. The ends were cut back, 4 bases at V and 3 bases at J, with 7 bases in the middle. The CDR3 sequence: CASSSVGYNEQFF. The CDR3 DNA reads as TGTGCCAGCAGCTCTGTCGGCTACAATGAGCAGTTCTTC. Variable domain in full (rest from reference TRBV13 and TRBJ2-1): AAGVIQSPRHLIKEKRETATLKCYPIPRHDTVYWYQQGPGQDPQFLISFYEKMQSDKGSIPDRFSAQQFSDYHSELNMSSLELGDSALYFCASSSVGYNEQFFGPGTRLTVL.

This clone was picked up a small number of times. The CDR3 DNA follows: TGTGCCAGCAGCCCAGGGACCTACGAGCATTACGTT. Translation: CASSPGTYEHYV. The genes are TRBV6-1 and TRBJ2-7; D might be TRBD1 or TRBD2, each matching 5 bases. CDR3 length: 12 amino acids. CDR1 is MNHNS and CDR2 is SASEGT in the germline V gene.

This clone showed up just once. Different DNA sequences within this sample yield the same CDR3. V gene TRBV7-8 combines with J gene TRBJ2-4; D is perhaps TRBD2 (5 bases). CDR1 SGHVS and CDR2 FQNEAQ come from the germline V gene. The CDR3 spans 14 residues. Trimming pared 7 bases from V and 9 bases from J, leaving 19 bases between. CDR3 protein: CASNPDRTGGIQYF. The CDR3 region has the DNA TGTGCCAGCAACCCCGACCGGACTGGCGGCATTCAGTACTTC. The full variable domain, in which reference TRBV7-8 and TRBJ2-4 provide the parts outside the CDR3, is GAGVSQSPRYKVAKRGQDVALRCDPISGHVSLFWYQQALGQGPEFLTYFQNEAQLDKSGLPSDRFFAERPEGSVSTLKIQRTQQEDSAVYLCASNPDRTGGIQYFGAGTRLSVL.

This clone was found many times. V gene TRBV5-1 combines with J gene TRBJ1-2; D is uncertain. Germline V gene lookup returns CDR1 SGHRS and CDR2 YFSETQ. CDR3 size: 12 residues. V lost 3 bases and J lost 8, with 11 bases in between. Here the CDR3 DNA reads TGCGCCAGCAGCTCGGGATCGGTGGGCTACACCTTC. Translating gives CASSSGSVGYTF.

This clone is judged medium-sized (0.01 to 0.1%). This chain connects TRBV12-3 or TRBV12-4 to TRBJ2-7, with a possible D match to TRBD2 (5 bases). The CDR3 totals 13 residues. The ends were cut back, 3 bases at V and 3 bases at J, with 9 bases in the middle. As DNA, the CDR3 is TGTGCCAGCAGTTTGAGGGTTGGCTACGAGCAGTACTTC. This gives the protein CASSLRVGYEQYF.

This clone is categorized as medium-sized. The rearrangement links TRBV27 to TRBJ2-3; 9 bases map to TRBD2. V shed 6 bases, J shed 2 bases, and the junction held 6 bases outside the gene matches. The germline gives CDR1 MNHEY, CDR2 SMNVEV (reference sequence). The length of the CDR3 is 15 residues. CDR3 sequence (DNA): TGTGCCAGCAGAGAAGCGGGAGGACACACAGATACGCAGTATTTT. This translates into CASREAGGHTDTQYF.

This clone came up many times. The CDR3 spells CASSLTSASETQYF. DNA of the CDR3: TGCGCCAGCAGCCTCACTAGCGCTTCAGAGACCCAGTACTTC. The chain links TRBV5-1 to TRBJ2-5; TRBD2 matches 7 bases. CDR3 length: 14 residues. The J segment lost 4 bases and the V segment lost 4 bases, leaving 7 bases of the junction unmatched. Germline CDR1 SGHRS, CDR2 YFSETQ. Supplemented by reference TRBV5-1 and TRBJ2-5, the full variable domain reads KAGVTQTPRYLIKTRGQQVTLSCSPISGHRSVSWYQQTPGQGLQFLFEYFSETQRNKGNFPGRFSGRQFSNSRSEMNVSTLELGDSALYLCASSLTSASETQYFGPGTRLLVL.

This clone was seen ten or more times. This chain joins TRBV2 and TRBJ1-2; weak D call: TRBD1 (6 bases). Germline V CDR1 and CDR2: SNHLY, FYNNEI. The ends were cut back, 2 bases at V and 5 bases at J, with 18 bases in the middle. CDR3 length: 16 residues. The CDR3 DNA reads TGTGCCAGCAGTGAAAGGATCCGGGGGCGTTCTTATGGCTACACCTTC. Amino acids: CASSERIRGRSYGYTF.

For the CDR3, the DNA is TGTGCCAGCAGCCAACGGCTAGCGGGGTACAATGAGCAGTTCTTC. This sequence encodes CASSQRLAGYNEQFF. The chain recombines TRBV3-1 with TRBJ2-1; 9 bases line up with TRBD2. Germline V gene sequence: CDR1 LGHDT, CDR2 YNNKEL (reference sequence). The CDR3 has 15 residues. The V segment lost 2 bases and the J segment 4 bases; nucleotides outside the gene matches: 3.